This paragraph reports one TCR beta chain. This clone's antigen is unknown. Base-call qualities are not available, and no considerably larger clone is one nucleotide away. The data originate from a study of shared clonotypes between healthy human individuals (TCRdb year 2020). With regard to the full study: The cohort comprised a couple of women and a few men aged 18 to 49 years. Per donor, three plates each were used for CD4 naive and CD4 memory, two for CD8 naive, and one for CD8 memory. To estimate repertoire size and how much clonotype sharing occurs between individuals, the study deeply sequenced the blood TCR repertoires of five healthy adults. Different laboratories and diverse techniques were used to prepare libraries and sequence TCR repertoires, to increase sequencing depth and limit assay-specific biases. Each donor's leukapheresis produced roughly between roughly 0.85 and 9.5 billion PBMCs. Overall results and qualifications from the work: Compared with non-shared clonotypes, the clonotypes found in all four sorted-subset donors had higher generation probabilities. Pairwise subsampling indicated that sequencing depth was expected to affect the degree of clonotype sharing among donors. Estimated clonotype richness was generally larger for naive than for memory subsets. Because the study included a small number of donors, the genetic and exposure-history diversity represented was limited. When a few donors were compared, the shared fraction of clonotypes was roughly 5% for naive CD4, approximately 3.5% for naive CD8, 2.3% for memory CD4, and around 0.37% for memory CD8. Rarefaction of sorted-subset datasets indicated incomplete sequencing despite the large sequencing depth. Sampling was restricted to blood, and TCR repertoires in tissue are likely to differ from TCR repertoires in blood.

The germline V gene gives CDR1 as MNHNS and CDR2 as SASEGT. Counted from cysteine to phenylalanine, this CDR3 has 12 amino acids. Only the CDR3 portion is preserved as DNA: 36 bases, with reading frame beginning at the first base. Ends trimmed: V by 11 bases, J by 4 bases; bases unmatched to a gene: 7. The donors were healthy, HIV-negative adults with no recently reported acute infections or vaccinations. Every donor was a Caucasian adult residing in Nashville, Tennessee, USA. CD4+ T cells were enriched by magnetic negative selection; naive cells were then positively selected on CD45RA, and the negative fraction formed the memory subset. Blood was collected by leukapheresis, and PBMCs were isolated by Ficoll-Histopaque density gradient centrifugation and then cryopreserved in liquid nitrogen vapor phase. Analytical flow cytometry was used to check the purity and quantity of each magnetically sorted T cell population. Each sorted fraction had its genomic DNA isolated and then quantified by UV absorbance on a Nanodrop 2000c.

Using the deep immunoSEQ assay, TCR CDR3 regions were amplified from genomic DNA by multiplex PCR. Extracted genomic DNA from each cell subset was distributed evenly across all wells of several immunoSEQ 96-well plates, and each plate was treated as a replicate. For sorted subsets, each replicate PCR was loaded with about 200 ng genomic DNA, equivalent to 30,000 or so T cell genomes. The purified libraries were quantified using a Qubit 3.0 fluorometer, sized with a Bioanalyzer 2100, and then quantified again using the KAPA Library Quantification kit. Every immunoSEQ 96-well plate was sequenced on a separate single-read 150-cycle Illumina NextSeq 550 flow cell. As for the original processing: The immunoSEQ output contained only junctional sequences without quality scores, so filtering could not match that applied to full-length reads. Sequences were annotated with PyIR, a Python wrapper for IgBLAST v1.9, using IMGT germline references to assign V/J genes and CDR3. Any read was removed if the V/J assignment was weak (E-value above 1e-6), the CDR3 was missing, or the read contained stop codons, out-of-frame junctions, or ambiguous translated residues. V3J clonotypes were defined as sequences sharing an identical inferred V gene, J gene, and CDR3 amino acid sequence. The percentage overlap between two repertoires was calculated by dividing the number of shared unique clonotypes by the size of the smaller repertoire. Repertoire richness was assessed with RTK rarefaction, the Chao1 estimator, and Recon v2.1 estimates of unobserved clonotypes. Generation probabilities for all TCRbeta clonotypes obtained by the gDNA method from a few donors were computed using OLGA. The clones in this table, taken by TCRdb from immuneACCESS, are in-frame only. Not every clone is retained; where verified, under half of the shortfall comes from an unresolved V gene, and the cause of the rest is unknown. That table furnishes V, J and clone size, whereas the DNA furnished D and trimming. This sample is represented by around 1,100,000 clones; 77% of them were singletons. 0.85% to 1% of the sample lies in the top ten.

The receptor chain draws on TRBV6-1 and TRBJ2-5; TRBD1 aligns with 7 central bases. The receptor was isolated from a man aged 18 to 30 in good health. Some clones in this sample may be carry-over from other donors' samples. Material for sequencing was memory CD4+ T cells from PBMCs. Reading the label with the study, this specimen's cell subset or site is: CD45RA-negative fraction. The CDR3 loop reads CALGGLGETQYF. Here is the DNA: TGTGCCCTAGGGGGCTTGGGAGAGACCCAGTACTTC.